The 23 T cell receptor beta chains below come from one sample, sequenced in a study of blood T cells in healthy people across ages. The use of a sample-barcoded 5' primer and a J-beta primer mix characterized a second PCR of about 6 to 11 cycles. TCRdb passed the 5' RACE reads through MiXCR, listing each CDR3 protein once. The repertoire holds 1 million to 1.2 million distinct CDR3 sequences, under 40% seen once, with approximately 14% in the top ten. Sequenced material: blood. Source of these receptors: a man between 18 and 29 years old in good health.

The chain links TRBV10-3 to TRBJ1-5; D is ambiguous. Germline lookup yields CDR1 ENHRY and CDR2 SYGVKD. The CDR3 sequence is 15 residues long. V was clipped by 6 bases and J by 0 bases, with 12 bases between them. The CDR3 nucleotides are TGTGCCATCAGCTCCGGACTAAATAGCAATCAGCCCCAGCATTTT. Its translation is CAISSGLNSNQPQHF.

This clonotype was observed a few times. The chain links TRBV2 to TRBJ2-1; D uncertain. Trimming cost V 5 bases and J 7 bases, with 15 bases left between them. The CDR3 sequence is 14 residues long. From germline, CDR1 is SNHLY and CDR2 FYNNEI. The CDR3 spells CASSPLLSRNEQFF. The CDR3 DNA is TGTGCCAGCAGTCCTCTGCTTTCCAGAAATGAGCAGTTCTTC.

The chain carries TRBV20-1 and TRBJ1-1, with TRBD1 matching 8 bases. The CDR3 spans 16 residues. Germline V lookup: CDR1 DFQATT, CDR2 SNEGSKA (reference sequence). Trimming took 5 bases from V and 5 from J; bases not matched to a gene: 16. The CDR3 DNA reads as TGCAGTGCTCCGAACTTCGGACAGGGAGGTCGGACTGAAGCTTTCTTT. Amino acids: CSAPNFGQGGRTEAFF.

In its sample, this clonotype was seen a few times. As DNA, the CDR3 is TGTGCCAGCAGTTACCCCGAGGACAGGGGAGGTCAGCCCCAGCATTTT. It is translated as CASSYPEDRGGQPQHF. This sequence joins TRBV6-6 and TRBJ1-5; 9 bases map to TRBD1. Germline V gene sequence: CDR1 MNHNY, CDR2 SVGAGI (reference sequence). J lost 6 bases, V lost 2 bases, and 8 bases had no gene match. The CDR3 consists of 16 residues.

A few counts support this clonotype. The chain uses TRBV20-1 and TRBJ1-2; unclear D gene. Germline V gene lookup returns CDR1 DFQATT and CDR2 SNEGSKA (reference sequence). The CDR3 contains 13 residues. The V end lost 0 bases, the J end lost 6 bases, and 11 bases lay between the germline ends. For the CDR3, the DNA is TGCAGTGCTAGAGACAGGATAATGGATGGCTACACCTTC. Protein sequence: CSARDRIMDGYTF.

The chain couples TRBV14 to TRBJ1-2; D gene unclear. V lost 4 bases and J lost 4, with 16 bases in between. The CDR3 runs 15 residues. Germline-derived CDR1 and CDR2 are SGHDN and FVKESK. The CDR3 reads CASSPNGALSYGYTF. The CDR3 DNA reads as TGTGCCAGCAGCCCCAACGGTGCCTTATCCTATGGCTACACCTTC.

The chain links TRBV2 to TRBJ1-5; tentatively, D is TRBD1 (6 bases). Between the trimmed V and J ends, which lost 3 bases and 3 bases, there was a span of 12 bases. The CDR3 runs to 15 residues. CDR1 is SNHLY, CDR2 FYNNEI, per germline. The CDR3 coding sequence is TGTGCCAGCAGTGAGGACAGCCGGACCAATCAGCCCCAGCATTTT. It is translated as CASSEDSRTNQPQHF.

This chain links TRBV6-5 with TRBJ2-5; tentatively, D is TRBD1 or TRBD2 (5 bases each). The end of the DNA is better explained by TRBJ2-7, so the J call may be wrong. Germline assignment: CDR1 MNHEY and CDR2 SVGAGI. The CDR3 is 15 residues long. Written as DNA, the CDR3 is TGTGCCAGCACCTACTCGCCGGGGCTGTCAAGCGAGCAGTACTTC. It translates to CASTYSPGLSSEQYF.

CDR3 bases: TGTGCCAGCAGCCCCCAGGGGGGGGGATTGAGCACAGATACGCAGTATTTT. Its translation is CASSPQGGGLSTDTQYF. The chain couples TRBV7-9 to TRBJ2-3; D is tentatively TRBD1 or TRBD2 (7 bases each). V lost 5 bases, J lost 0 bases, and 18 bases lay in between. In germline, CDR1 is SEHNR, CDR2 FQNEAQ (reference sequence). This CDR3 is 17 amino acids long. Looking up the rest from reference TRBV7-9 and TRBJ2-3 gives the full variable domain: DTGVSQNPRHKITKRGQNVTFRCDPISEHNRLYWYRQTLGQGPEFLTYFQNEAQLEKSRLLSDRFSAERPKGSFSTLEIQRTEQGDSAMYLCASSPQGGGLSTDTQYFGPGTRLTVL.

V gene TRBV10-3 combines with J gene TRBJ2-5, with a possible D match to TRBD2 (5 bases). The CDR3 has 18 amino acids. The V end was cut by 2 bases, the J end by 11 bases, with 30 bases between. From germline, CDR1 is ENHRY and CDR2 SYGVKD. This CDR3 reads CAISEARDASPAPNEQYF. In DNA form, the CDR3 reads TGTGCCATCAGTGAGGCGAGGGATGCCTCACCTGCTCCTAATGAGCAGTACTTC.

The V gene is TRBV9, the J gene TRBJ1-3; D unclear. Trimming removed 4 bases at V and 8 bases at J, with 10 bases between. The CDR3 is 12 amino acids. The germline V gene encodes CDR1 SGDLS and CDR2 YYNGEE. The CDR3 sequence is CASSPDLDTIYF. CDR3 bases: TGTGCCAGCAGCCCTGACCTGGACACCATATATTTT.

About this clonotype itself: A junction end diverges from the germline sequence, so it may reflect a read error. The chain uses TRBV20-1 and TRBJ1-2; D may be TRBD1 (6 bases). CDR3 length equals 13 residues. Germline lookup yields CDR1 DFQATT and CDR2 SNEGSKA (reference sequence). CDR3 residues: CSAREDSRYGCTF. CDR3 bases: TGCAGTGCTAGAGAGGACAGCCGCTATGGCTGCACCTTC.

This clonotype was seen a handful of times. This chain connects TRBV24-1 to TRBJ1-2; 8 bases match TRBD1. The V gene's germline CDR1 is KGHDR and CDR2 SFDVKD. This CDR3 is 14 amino acids long. After removal of 3 bases from V and 3 bases from J, the junction contained 2 bases not matched to a gene. For the CDR3, the DNA is TGTGCCACCAGTGATCCGGGACAGGACTATGGCTACACCTTC. Its protein is CATSDPGQDYGYTF.

This clonotype was counted a few times. V is TRBV10-3 and J is TRBJ1-5; D is unresolved. The CDR3 runs to 13 residues. V lost 4 bases and J 4 bases, leaving 8 bases between the germline ends. The germline V gene encodes CDR1 ENHRY and CDR2 SYGVKD. CDR3 protein: CAISGAKNQPQHF. CDR3 nucleotides: TGTGCCATCAGTGGGGCAAAAAATCAGCCCCAGCATTTT.

This clonotype was seen many times. The V call is TRBV12-3 or TRBV12-4, the J call TRBJ2-5; D might be TRBD2 (6 bases). The V end was cut by 6 bases, the J end by 5 bases, with 22 bases between. The CDR3 length is 16 residues. For the CDR3, the DNA is TGTGCCAGCAGAGGGACTTTGAAAAAGCTCCGGGAGACCCAGTACTTC. Translation: CASRGTLKKLRETQYF.

This clonotype showed up just a few times. The chain couples TRBV4-3 to TRBJ1-4; a weak D match, TRBD1 (5 bases). CDR1 and CDR2 from the germline V gene are LGHNA and YSLEER. V was pared by 2 bases and J by 7 bases, with 20 bases between. The CDR3 loop spans 17 amino acids. CDR3 in DNA: TGCGCCAGCAGCCAACGGCGGGCAGAGGGGATGAGTGAAAAACTGTTTTTT. This encodes CASSQRRAEGMSEKLFF.

This clonotype was found a few times. V is TRBV27 and J is TRBJ1-1; the match to TRBD1 covers 9 bases. V dropped 6 bases and J dropped 3; count of bases not matched to a gene: 8. The germline CDR1 and CDR2 sequences are MNHEY and SMNVEV (reference sequence). The CDR3 loop spans 15 amino acids. The CDR3 loop reads CASSATTGGHTEAFF. As DNA, the CDR3 is TGTGCCAGCAGCGCTACCACAGGGGGCCACACTGAAGCTTTCTTT.

This CDR3 reads CASSQYDGLQEQFF. The CDR3 DNA reads as TGTGCCAGCAGCCAATATGACGGACTGCAAGAGCAGTTCTTC. The chain combines TRBV3-1 with TRBJ2-1; maybe TRBD2 (5 bases). The CDR3 consists of 14 residues. Germline V CDR1 and CDR2: LGHDT, YNNKEL (reference sequence). V lost 2 bases and J lost 10, with 15 bases in between.

This chain uses TRBV3-1 with TRBJ2-3; 10 positions agree with TRBD2. The V segment lost 4 bases and the J segment 2 bases; nucleotides outside the gene matches: 6. Germline assignment: CDR1 LGHDT and CDR2 YNNKEL (reference sequence). CDR3 length equals 16 residues. CDR3 DNA sequence: TGTGCCAGCAGCCCCGCGACTAGCGGGTACACAGATACGCAGTATTTT. Its translation: CASSPATSGYTDTQYF.

The rearrangement joins TRBV6-5 to TRBJ2-7, with D unclear. V was trimmed by 4 bases and J by 1 base, leaving 14 bases between them. The CDR3 runs to 15 residues. CDR1 is MNHEY, CDR2 SVGAGI, per germline. The CDR3 DNA is TGTGCCAGCAGTTCGGGCGGTCAACAGTCCTACGAGCAGTACTTC. Amino acid sequence: CASSSGGQQSYEQYF.

The chain links TRBV7-2 to TRBJ2-7; D unclear. V shed 1 base and J shed 5 bases, with 9 bases lying between them. From germline, CDR1 is SGHTA and CDR2 FQGNSA. This CDR3 has 13 residues. The DNA of the CDR3 is TGTGCCAGCAGCTTAGATCACAACGACGAGCAGTACTTC. This translates into CASSLDHNDEQYF.

The chain has TRBV12-3 or TRBV12-4 and TRBJ2-1; TRBD1 aligns across 12 bases. V dropped 4 bases and J dropped 9; count of bases not matched to a gene: 7. The CDR3 consists of 15 residues. The CDR3 loop is CASSWGQGAIGEQFF. The CDR3 DNA reads as TGTGCCAGCAGTTGGGGACAGGGGGCAATAGGTGAGCAGTTCTTC.

The table lists this clonotype with a few counts. CDR3 coding DNA: TGTGCCAGCAGCCTCAATCCGGGACAGGCTGGGGCCAACGTCCTGACTTTC. Translation: CASSLNPGQAGANVLTF. The chain combines TRBV9 with TRBJ2-6, with TRBD1 identical over 8 bases. Trimming cost V 4 bases and J 2 bases; bases outside gene matches: 8. Germline CDR1 is SGDLS and CDR2 is YYNGEE. The CDR3 consists of 17 residues.